This TCR beta chain was documented in a study of persistence of HIV-infected CD4 T cells. Study summary: Isolated cells were CMV- and HIV-1 Gag-responding CD4+ T cells.

About this clone itself: Its specificity is not known.

Sequencing used immunoSEQ version 4 in survey mode. Only in-frame clones appear in the TCRdb table, and some are missing; sequencing was by immunoSEQ multiplex PCR. The repertoire consists of about 36,000 clones, with around 83% occurring once and the leading ten covering around 0.97%. The stimulus was an HIV-1 Gag 15-mer peptide pool, about 1 ug/peptide/mL. Memory cells lacking CD40L and CD69 with high CD45RO were sorted. Donors had undetectable plasma HIV-1 RNA, under 50 copies/mL, for 4+ years. Donors had CD4+ T cell counts above 400 cells/uL and were CMV-seropositive. Study outcomes and limitations: Antigen-responding cells were enriched for degenerate expanded CDR3beta sequences.

Material: cultured CD4+ T cells from PBMCs, obtained from a patient who received antiretroviral therapy. The receptor was isolated from an adult with HIV. The donor label of this sample is uncertain.

The CDR3 here is CASGLDQGQGGSPLHF. The CDR3 nucleotides read TGTGCTAGTGGTTTGGACCAGGGACAGGGTGGTTCACCCCTCCACTTT. The chain recombines TRBV12-5 with TRBJ1-6; 9 bases fit TRBD1. With 1 base clipped from V and 9 bases from J, the junction kept 7 bases outside the gene matches. CDR1 LGHNT and CDR2 FRNRAP come from the germline V gene. The CDR3 length is 16 residues.